This is a list of T cell receptor beta chains from one sample in a study of T cells in Graves' hyperthyroidism and ophthalmopathy. TCRdb analysed the multiplex PCR reads with MiXCR anew, one entry per CDR3 protein. The profile covers more than 500,000 distinct CDR3 sequences, with 15% to 20% appearing a single time and less than 30% taken by the ten largest. The material sequenced was blood. The source is a woman younger than 45 with Graves' ophthalmopathy. Both conserved end residues are part of each CDR3. D genes are given only for firm matches. Clone size is given for some rows only: seen once, a few or many times, or a class if the clone is expanded.

J gene: TRBJ2-5
D gene: TRBD1
V gene: TRBV29-1
clone size: NA
CDR3 DNA: TGCAGCGCTTCTCCCGGGACAGGGAAAGAGACCCAGTACTTC
CDR3 protein: CSASPGTGKETQYF

J gene: TRBJ2-1
D gene: NA
V gene: TRBV11-2
clone size: many
CDR3 DNA: TGTGCCAGCAGCTTTTATGTAGACAATGAGCAGTTCTTC
CDR3 protein: CASSFYVDNEQFF

J gene: TRBJ2-7
D gene: NA
V gene: TRBV5-5
clone size: many
CDR3 DNA: TGTGCCAGCACCATTCCAGGGGTCGGGTACGAGCAGTACTTC
CDR3 protein: CASTIPGVGYEQYF

J gene: TRBJ2-7
D gene: NA
V gene: TRBV20-1
clone size: many
CDR3 DNA: TGCAGTGCTAGAGGAGAGCGCCAAGTCACTACCTACGAGCAGTACTTC
CDR3 protein: CSARGERQVTTYEQYF

J gene: TRBJ2-3
D gene: NA
V gene: TRBV11-3
clone size: many
CDR3 DNA: TGTGCCAGCAGCTTAGATCAGGCAGATACGCAGTATTTT
CDR3 protein: CASSLDQADTQYF

J gene: TRBJ2-3
D gene: NA
V gene: TRBV30
clone size: NA
CDR3 DNA: TGTGCCTGGAGTGTACTCTGGCTAGGAGGCCCAGATACGCAGTATTTT
CDR3 protein: CAWSVLWLGGPDTQYF

J gene: TRBJ1-2
D gene: NA
V gene: TRBV6-2/TRBV6-3
clone size: NA
CDR3 DNA: TGTGCCAGCAGCTTAACAGGGTTAACCTATGGCTACACCTTC
CDR3 protein: CASSLTGLTYGYTF

J gene: TRBJ2-1
D gene: TRBD2
V gene: TRBV20-1
clone size: few
CDR3 DNA: TGCAGTACAGCTGGACTAGCGGGAGGCCCTCAGCACGAGCAGTTCTTC
CDR3 protein: CSTAGLAGGPQHEQFF

J gene: TRBJ2-5
D gene: NA
V gene: TRBV20-1
clone size: many
CDR3 DNA: TGCAGTGCTCTTACATACGAGACCCAGTACTTC
CDR3 protein: CSALTYETQYF

J gene: TRBJ2-3
D gene: NA
V gene: TRBV7-9
clone size: many
CDR3 DNA: TGTGCCAGCAGCTTAGAGGGGCATAGGCCGCAGTATTTT
CDR3 protein: CASSLEGHRPQYF

J gene: TRBJ2-3
D gene: NA
V gene: TRBV7-2
clone size: many
CDR3 DNA: TGTGCCAGCAGCTCCAGGACTGGAGGGGCCACAGATACGCAGTATTTT
CDR3 protein: CASSSRTGGATDTQYF

J gene: TRBJ2-7
D gene: NA
V gene: TRBV6-2/TRBV6-3
clone size: few
CDR3 DNA: TGTGCCAGCAGTTCCGGGGCCAACCTCCACGAGCAGTACTTC
CDR3 protein: CASSSGANLHEQYF

J gene: TRBJ2-1
D gene: TRBD2
V gene: TRBV12-3/TRBV12-4
clone size: many
CDR3 DNA: TGTGCCAGCAACTGGGAGGGCGACAATGAGCAGTTCTTC
CDR3 protein: CASNWEGDNEQFF

J gene: TRBJ1-1
D gene: TRBD1
V gene: TRBV20-1
clone size: many
CDR3 DNA: TGCAGTGCTAGTCCGTCGACAGGGGATATGAACACTGAAGCTTTCTTT
CDR3 protein: CSASPSTGDMNTEAFF

J gene: TRBJ2-2
D gene: NA
V gene: TRBV9
clone size: NA
CDR3 DNA: TGTGCCAGCAGCGTAGAGTCCCGTTACACCGGGGAGCTGTTTTTT
CDR3 protein: CASSVESRYTGELFF

J gene: TRBJ2-1
D gene: TRBD2
V gene: TRBV20-1
clone size: NA
CDR3 DNA: TGCAGTGCTAGGGTCCGGGCGGGGGGGGGGCTTGATGAGCAGTTCTTC
CDR3 protein: CSARVRAGGGLDEQFF

J gene: TRBJ2-5
D gene: NA
V gene: TRBV28
clone size: many
CDR3 DNA: TGTGCCAGCAGCCCTGGGGGACCTCAAGAGACCCAGTACTTC
CDR3 protein: CASSPGGPQETQYF

J gene: TRBJ2-1
D gene: TRBD1
V gene: TRBV14
clone size: NA
CDR3 DNA: TGTGCCAGCAGCCAAGATCAGGGGGCGGTGAATGAGCAGTTCTTC
CDR3 protein: CASSQDQGAVNEQFF

J gene: TRBJ2-7
D gene: NA
V gene: TRBV6-1
clone size: many
CDR3 DNA: TGTGCCAGCATAAGAGGGGGAAATACCTACGAGCAGTACTTC
CDR3 protein: CASIRGGNTYEQYF

J gene: TRBJ2-5
D gene: NA
V gene: TRBV28
clone size: many
CDR3 DNA: TGTGCCAGCAGCTTCCTAGGGACCCAAGAGACCCAGTACTTC
CDR3 protein: CASSFLGTQETQYF

J gene: TRBJ1-3
D gene: NA
V gene: TRBV28
clone size: many
CDR3 DNA: TGTGCCAGCAGTTTAGGTTTCTCTGGAAACACCATATATTTT
CDR3 protein: CASSLGFSGNTIYF

J gene: TRBJ2-1
D gene: NA
V gene: TRBV12-3/TRBV12-4
clone size: many
CDR3 DNA: TGTGCCAGCAGTTGGGGGAGCTCCTACAATGAGCAGTTCTTC
CDR3 protein: CASSWGSSYNEQFF

J gene: TRBJ2-7
D gene: NA
V gene: TRBV7-8
clone size: NA
CDR3 DNA: TGTGCCAGCAGCTCCCCCCGGGGAAAGGAGCAGTACTTC
CDR3 protein: CASSSPRGKEQYF

J gene: TRBJ2-5
D gene: NA
V gene: TRBV3-1
clone size: few
CDR3 DNA: TGTGCCAGCACCAAAGAGGGCCCCGAGAAGACCCAGTACTTC
CDR3 protein: CASTKEGPEKTQYF

J gene: TRBJ1-4
D gene: TRBD1
V gene: TRBV4-3
clone size: few
CDR3 DNA: TGCGCCAGCAGCCTAGGACAGGCCCCCAATGAAAAACTGTTTTTT
CDR3 protein: CASSLGQAPNEKLFF

J gene: TRBJ2-6
D gene: NA
V gene: TRBV11-2
clone size: few
CDR3 DNA: TGTGCCAGCAGCTTAGAAGGATGGGGATCTGGGGCCAACGTCCTGACTTTC
CDR3 protein: CASSLEGWGSGANVLTF

J gene: TRBJ2-3
D gene: NA
V gene: TRBV12-3/TRBV12-4
clone size: NA
CDR3 DNA: TGTGCCACCGGCCGGGGAGGTAACCCACCTAGCGCAGATACGCAGTATTTT
CDR3 protein: CATGRGGNPPSADTQYF

J gene: TRBJ2-1
D gene: TRBD2
V gene: TRBV7-2
clone size: few
CDR3 DNA: TGTGCCAGCAGCTTAATCTTGCCTAGCGGGGAGAATGAGCAGTTCTTC
CDR3 protein: CASSLILPSGENEQFF

J gene: TRBJ2-7
D gene: NA
V gene: TRBV7-2
clone size: many
CDR3 DNA: TGTGCCAGCACCTATAGCGGACCCTACGAGCAGTACTTC
CDR3 protein: CASTYSGPYEQYF

J gene: TRBJ1-2
D gene: TRBD1
V gene: TRBV28
clone size: many
CDR3 DNA: TGTGCCAGCCTTCCCACGGGACAGCTCTATGGCTACACCTTC
CDR3 protein: CASLPTGQLYGYTF

J gene: TRBJ2-2
D gene: NA
V gene: TRBV4-3
clone size: few
CDR3 DNA: TGCGCCAGCAGCCAAGAAGACAGGTCATACACCGGGGAGCTGTTTTTT
CDR3 protein: CASSQEDRSYTGELFF

J gene: TRBJ2-5
D gene: TRBD2
V gene: TRBV4-2
clone size: few
CDR3 DNA: TGTGCCAGCAGCCAAGATAGACGTAGCGGGGATCTAGGAGAGACCCAGTACTTC
CDR3 protein: CASSQDRRSGDLGETQYF

J gene: TRBJ2-5
D gene: TRBD2
V gene: TRBV6-5
clone size: many
CDR3 DNA: TGTGCCAGCAGTTACTCGAGGTCCGGGACTAGCGGGAGGGTGCGAGACACCCAGTACTTC
CDR3 protein: CASSYSRSGTSGRVRDTQYF

J gene: TRBJ1-2
D gene: NA
V gene: TRBV7-9
clone size: NA
CDR3 DNA: TGTGCCAGCAGGGACAGCTTCTCTGGCTACACCTTC
CDR3 protein: CASRDSFSGYTF

J gene: TRBJ1-4
D gene: NA
V gene: TRBV3-1
clone size: many
CDR3 DNA: TGTGCCAGCAGCCAAGATCATGGGGCGCGTGAAAAACTGTTTTTT
CDR3 protein: CASSQDHGAREKLFF

J gene: TRBJ1-2
D gene: NA
V gene: TRBV18
clone size: many
CDR3 DNA: TGTGCCAGCTCACATAGGGGATCCCGGTATTCTAACTATGGCTACACCTTC
CDR3 protein: CASSHRGSRYSNYGYTF

J gene: TRBJ2-7
D gene: TRBD2
V gene: TRBV7-2
clone size: many
CDR3 DNA: TGTGCCAGCAGCCCCCGCCGAGCGGGCGGGAGTCGATACGAGCAGTACTTC
CDR3 protein: CASSPRRAGGSRYEQYF

J gene: TRBJ1-2
D gene: TRBD1
V gene: TRBV20-1
clone size: NA
CDR3 DNA: TGCAGTGCAAGTCAGGGGGCCTTTGCTTCATTTGGCTACACCTTC
CDR3 protein: CSASQGAFASFGYTF

J gene: TRBJ2-7
D gene: TRBD1
V gene: TRBV4-3
clone size: NA
CDR3 DNA: TGCGCCAGCAGCCAAGATACAGGGGGCCTCGCCTACGAGCAGTACTTC
CDR3 protein: CASSQDTGGLAYEQYF